The source of this TCR beta chain is a study of neoadjuvant anti-PD-1 for oral cavity cancer. At the level of the study: Patients without progression got a fourth dose around day 43.

Trimming stripped 7 bases from V and 4 bases from J, with 22 bases between. Germline loops: CDR1 LNHDA, CDR2 SQIVND (reference sequence). The CDR3 extends over 17 amino acids. Sequencing used immunoSEQ multiplex PCR; TCRdb keeps in-frame clones, though not all of them. The profile shows roughly 7,000 clones, about 70% of them singletons. Patients had newly diagnosed, untreated stage II-IVA oral cavity squamous cell carcinoma. The source material was PBMCs, sampled before nivolumab (anti-PD-1) treatment. The V call is TRBV19, the J call TRBJ2-2, with a weak D call TRBD2 (6 bases). The sequence was collected from a person between 40 and 80 years old with oral cavity squamous cell carcinoma. The CDR3: CASKDINGAGTTGELFF. The DNA of the CDR3 is TGTGCCAGTAAGGACATCAATGGCGCGGGGACCACCGGGGAGCTGTTTTTT. Full variable domain (outside the CDR3, taken from reference TRBV19 and TRBJ2-2): DGGITQSPKYLFRKEGQNVTLSCEQNLNHDAMYWYRQDPGQGLRLIYYSQIVNDFQKGDIAEGYSVSREKKESFPLTVTSAQKNPTAFYLCASKDINGAGTTGELFFGEGSRLTVL.